This entry lists 6 T cell receptor beta chains sequenced from one sample in a study of cytomegalovirus exposure and HLA in healthy donors. Sequencing used immunoSEQ multiplex PCR; TCRdb keeps in-frame clones, though not all of them. Of hundreds of thousands of clones listed, about 90% are singletons. The source material was PBMCs. Receptors originate from a woman aged 25-40 years in good health and CMV-seronegative.

This chain links TRBV6-4 with TRBJ2-5; D may be TRBD1 or TRBD2 (6 bases each). Trimming took off 7 bases at V and 5 bases at J, with 14 bases between the two ends. This CDR3 has 13 residues. Germline lookup yields CDR1 MRHNA and CDR2 SNTAGT. DNA of the CDR3: TGTGCCAGCATTACAGGGACTCGTGAGACCCAGTACTTC. Encoded protein: CASITGTRETQYF.

The chain employs TRBV9 and TRBJ2-6; the D is unclear. Trimming removed 0 bases from V and 0 bases from J, with 4 bases in between. Germline V gives CDR1 SGDLS, CDR2 YYNGEE. This CDR3 has 15 residues. CDR3 loop: CASSVGSSGANVLTF. As DNA, the CDR3 is TGTGCCAGCAGCGTAGGTTCCTCTGGGGCCAACGTCCTGACTTTC.

This chain connects TRBV19 to TRBJ2-1; D is perhaps TRBD2 (5 bases). Germline CDR1 and CDR2: LNHDA and SQIVND (reference sequence). This CDR3 spans 15 amino acids. V dropped 5 bases and J dropped 8 bases, with 19 bases sitting between them. In DNA form, the CDR3 reads TGTGCCAGTAGTGCGCTAGCTTTGGATGTCGATGAGCAGTTCTTC. Encoded protein: CASSALALDVDEQFF.

The CDR3 DNA follows: TGTGCCTGGAGGACAGGGGCGATCTACGAGCAGTACTTC. It specifies CAWRTGAIYEQYF. This chain links TRBV30 with TRBJ2-7, with 8 bases lining up with TRBD1. This CDR3 is built from 13 residues. Trimming at V came to 3 bases and at J to 3 bases, leaving 4 bases not matched to a gene. Germline loops: CDR1 GTSNPN, CDR2 SVGIG (reference sequence).

The chain carries TRBV5-4 and TRBJ2-1; TRBD2 is a possible D gene (5 bases). The CDR3 totals 14 residues. Looked up from germline, CDR1 is SGHNT and CDR2 is YYREEE (reference sequence). Trimming cost V 4 bases and J 3 bases, with 11 bases left between them. The CDR3 nucleotides are TGTGCCAGCAGCACGAACCGGGACTACAATGAGCAGTTCTTC. Translated: CASSTNRDYNEQFF.

The chain is built from TRBV28 and TRBJ1-2; unclear D gene. CDR3 length: 14 amino acids. Deletions cut 5 bases from V and 4 bases from J, with 14 bases between. Germline V lookup: CDR1 MDHEN, CDR2 SYDVKM. CDR3 coding DNA: TGTGCCAGCAGTGGTATCCAGCCCTCCTATGGCTACACCTTC. Its translation is CASSGIQPSYGYTF.